Shown below are 16 T cell receptor beta chains from a single sample sequenced in a study of T cell changes during pregnancy in multiple sclerosis. Method: immunoSEQ multiplex PCR; TCRdb's copy keeps in-frame clones and lacks some. In the table there are under 65,000 clones, nearly 95% of which are singletons. The sample was CD4+ T cells from peripheral blood mononuclear cells, taken after pregnancy. These receptors all stem from a female donor in good health, enrolled as a control in a pregnancy study.

In its sample, this clone was seen once. CDR3 sequence reads: CASSFAQQGTEAFF. DNA of the CDR3: TGCGCCAGCAGCTTTGCGCAACAGGGCACTGAAGCTTTCTTT. V gene TRBV5-1 combines with J gene TRBJ1-1, with D possibly TRBD1 on 6 matching bases. Germline-derived CDR1 and CDR2 are SGHRS and YFSETQ. This CDR3 has 14 amino acids. V shed 2 bases and J shed 4 bases, with 12 bases lying between them.

This clone was recorded once. J is TRBJ2-2 and V is TRBV5-1; D unresolved. Germline V lookup: CDR1 SGHRS, CDR2 YFSETQ. The ends were cut back, 4 bases at V and 4 bases at J, with 11 bases in the middle. This CDR3 is built from 14 residues. The CDR3 region has the DNA TGCGCCAGCAGCCAAGAGAGTGGCACCGGGGAGCTGTTTTTT. Translating it yields CASSQESGTGELFF.

In its sample, this clone was seen a few times. The chain carries TRBV7-9 and TRBJ1-6; 10 bases are a match to TRBD1. The CDR3 contains 14 residues. With 5 bases clipped from V and 11 bases from J, the junction kept 6 bases outside the gene matches. Germline assignment: CDR1 SEHNR and CDR2 FQNEAQ (reference sequence). The CDR3 loop is CASSPGQGSAPLHF. The CDR3 DNA sequence: TGTGCCAGCAGCCCGGGACAGGGGAGTGCACCCCTCCACTTT.

This clone turned up a few times. V usage is TRBV6-1 and J usage is TRBJ2-3; the D is unclear. The V and J ends lost 6 bases and 10 bases respectively, with 11 bases between them. Germline CDR1 and CDR2: MNHNS and SASEGT. The CDR3 contains 11 residues. CDR3 amino acids: CASRVPGPQYF. CDR3 bases: TGTGCCAGCAGAGTACCGGGTCCGCAGTATTTT.

The chain has TRBV7-6 and TRBJ2-1; tentatively, D is TRBD1 (5 bases). Trimming cost V 6 bases and J 9 bases, with 18 bases left between them. CDR1 and CDR2 from the germline V gene are SGHVS and FNYEAQ. The CDR3 runs 14 residues. Written as DNA, the CDR3 is TGTGCCAGCAGTCCCGGACCGCTAACAGGTGAGCAGTTCTTC. This codes for CASSPGPLTGEQFF.

This rearrangement joins TRBV5-6 to TRBJ1-2; the match to TRBD1 covers 8 bases. This CDR3 spans 15 amino acids. Germline lookup yields CDR1 SGHDT and CDR2 YYEEEE. Germline trimming cut 6 bases from V and 5 bases from J; bases unmatched to any gene: 12. The DNA of the CDR3 is TGTGCCAGCAAAACCTCGCCGGGACAGGATTATGGCTACACCTTC. Protein sequence: CASKTSPGQDYGYTF.

The genes are TRBV12-5 and TRBJ2-3, with 10 bases that match TRBD1. The CDR3 contains 17 residues. Germline-derived CDR1 and CDR2 are LGHNT and FRNRAP. The V gene end was trimmed by 0 bases and the J gene end by 4 bases; junction bases not matched to a gene: 7. In nucleotides, the CDR3 is TGTGCTAGTGGTTTGGTCCGGGGCGACAGGGGGCCAGATACGCAGTATTTT. It is translated as CASGLVRGDRGPDTQYF.

The genes are TRBV19 and TRBJ2-7; TRBD1 agrees at 9 bases. Germline V lookup: CDR1 LNHDA, CDR2 SQIVND (reference sequence). The V segment lost 3 bases and the J segment 6 bases; nucleotides outside the gene matches: 9. The CDR3 covers 15 residues. The DNA of the CDR3 is TGTGCCAGTAGTATCTTTCCGGGACAGGGTCCCGAGCAGTACTTC. It yields the protein CASSIFPGQGPEQYF.

The J gene is TRBJ1-1, the V gene TRBV6-1; D perhaps matches TRBD1 (5 bases). Trimming removed 0 bases from V and 4 bases from J, with 24 bases in between. CDR1 is MNHNS and CDR2 is SASEGT in the germline V gene. The CDR3 has 19 residues. CDR3 sequence reads: CASSEALRGEFGSSTEAFF. The CDR3 coding sequence is TGTGCCAGCAGTGAAGCACTACGGGGGGAGTTTGGCTCTTCCACTGAAGCTTTCTTT.

The gene calls are TRBV5-1 and TRBJ2-5; D uncertain. Germline CDR1 and CDR2: SGHRS and YFSETQ. The germline V and J ends were trimmed by 2 bases and 1 base, with 6 bases remaining between them. The CDR3 length is 13 residues. The CDR3 region is CASSFIVQETQYF. CDR3 sequence (DNA): TGCGCCAGCAGCTTTATCGTCCAAGAGACCCAGTACTTC.

This chain links TRBV18 with TRBJ1-5, with D unresolved. V shed 2 bases and J shed 0 bases, with 5 bases lying between them. Germline V CDR1 and CDR2: KGHSH, LQKENI. The CDR3 is 14 residues long. The CDR3 loop reads CASSPSVSNQPQHF. The CDR3 nucleotides are TGTGCCAGCTCACCATCAGTTAGCAATCAGCCCCAGCATTTT.

As DNA, the CDR3 is TGTGCCAGCAGCGTAGAGGGACAGGGGGAGCCCTACGAGCAGTACTTC. It translates to CASSVEGQGEPYEQYF. The gene calls are TRBV9 and TRBJ2-7, with 11 nucleotides matching TRBD1. CDR3 length: 16 amino acids. Unmatched junction bases numbered 4, after V lost 0 bases and J lost 2 bases. Germline V gives CDR1 SGDLS, CDR2 YYNGEE.

The chain links TRBV14 to TRBJ1-2, with no clear D. Trimming cost V 1 base and J 8 bases, with 14 bases left between them. The CDR3 has 14 residues. Germline lookup yields CDR1 SGHDN and CDR2 FVKESK. The CDR3 region has the DNA TGTGCCAGCAGCCAAGCTGGAGCGGGTGGAGGCTACACCTTC. Its translation is CASSQAGAGGGYTF.

This clone appeared a few times. J is TRBJ2-3 and V is TRBV5-1, with D perhaps TRBD2 (5 bases). Trimming took off 3 bases at V and 0 bases at J, with 11 bases between the two ends. The CDR3 runs to 15 residues. Germline CDR1 and CDR2: SGHRS and YFSETQ. CDR3 nucleotides: TGCGCCAGCAGCTCGGCGGGTGACAGCACAGATACGCAGTATTTT. Translating gives CASSSAGDSTDTQYF.

The V and J genes are TRBV19 and TRBJ2-3; 8 bases fit TRBD2. This CDR3 has 15 amino acids. Germline lookup yields CDR1 LNHDA and CDR2 SQIVND (reference sequence). Losses at the gene ends were 6 bases for V and 4 bases for J; bases not matched to a gene: 9. Written as DNA, the CDR3 is TGTGCCAGTAGCGCCGGGGGGGGCTCCCCAGATACGCAGTATTTT. Amino acid sequence: CASSAGGGSPDTQYF.

The V and J genes are TRBV5-1 and TRBJ2-1; 8 nucleotides agree with TRBD2. The CDR3 totals 17 residues. Germline CDR1 reads SGHRS; CDR2 reads YFSETQ. With 1 base clipped from V and 8 bases from J, the junction kept 14 bases outside the gene matches. CDR3 nucleotides: TGCGCCAGCAGCTTGAGGTCGAGACTAGCGTCGGCCCATGAGCAGTTCTTC. It is translated as CASSLRSRLASAHEQFF.